This T cell receptor (beta chain) came from a study of blood T cell repertoires in COVID-19. Study-level background: In each case, the material was cDNA or gDNA derived from T cells, B-cell-depleted T cells, or PBMCs.

From germline, CDR1 is SGHDT and CDR2 YYEEEE. This CDR3 spans 13 amino acids. V was clipped by 2 bases and J by 7 bases, with 9 bases between them. Original analysis: Estimates of nucleated cell counts were drawn from the amplification of reference gene primers. Repertoires were generated with immunoSEQ multiplex PCR, while TCRdb's copy carries only in-frame clones and drops some. The V and J calls and clone size are taken from that table; D and trimming were inferred from the DNA. The sample holds some 370,000 clones, more than 70% seen once. This sequence was found in a man aged 35 to 55 with acute or convalescent COVID-19. Sequencing was carried out using peripheral blood. The chain carries TRBV5-6 and TRBJ1-4, with D possibly TRBD1 on 6 matching bases. The CDR3 nucleotides are TGTGCCAGCAGCTTAGGGGGACCTGAAAAACTGTTTTTT. This codes for CASSLGGPEKLFF.